The 7 T cell receptor beta chains in this list originate from one sample, sequenced in a study of T cell changes during pregnancy in multiple sclerosis. The table came from immunoSEQ multiplex PCR; TCRdb's copy has only in-frame clones and leaves some out. The sample gives 89,000 or so clones, about 90% of which show up once; roughly 3.5% is in the top ten. The specimen comprised PBMCs, sampled in the first trimester of pregnancy. The receptors shown here come from a female donor in good health, serving as a control in a pregnancy study. Some clones in this sample may be carry-over from other donors' samples.

J is TRBJ2-3 and V is TRBV4-3; D possibly corresponds to TRBD2 (6 bases). Germline V lookup: CDR1 LGHNA, CDR2 YSLEER. Deletions cut 1 base from V and 8 bases from J, with 10 bases between. This CDR3 has 13 residues. The CDR3 region has the DNA TGCGCCAGCAGCCAAGGTGGGGGGAGTACGCAGTATTTT. This codes for CASSQGGGSTQYF.

The J gene is TRBJ2-1, the V gene TRBV27; TRBD1 might be the D (5 bases). Trimming stripped 0 bases from V and 10 bases from J, with 19 bases between. The CDR3 loop spans 16 amino acids. The germline V gene encodes CDR1 MNHEY and CDR2 SMNVEV (reference sequence). The CDR3 DNA is TGTGCCAGCAGTTTATCCCAGGGTCTAATTCGGCGGGAGCAGTTCTTC. Translation: CASSLSQGLIRREQFF.

The chain has TRBV29-1 and TRBJ2-5; D might be TRBD2 (6 bases). Germline V gives CDR1 SQVTM, CDR2 ANQGSEA. The CDR3 is 12 amino acids. Trimming took off 7 bases at V and 10 bases at J, with 19 bases between the two ends. The CDR3 loop reads CSGFGTLQFQYF. The CDR3 DNA reads as TGCAGCGGGTTCGGGACTCTTCAGTTCCAGTACTTC.

The chain carries TRBV4-1 and TRBJ1-3; D is unclear. V dropped 4 bases and J dropped 0 bases, with 19 bases sitting between them. Per the germline V gene, CDR1 is MGHRA and CDR2 is YSYEKL. The CDR3 consists of 18 residues. This chain's CDR3 is CASSPKTNPGISGNTIYF. CDR3 DNA sequence: TGCGCCAGCAGCCCTAAAACGAACCCCGGGATCTCTGGAAACACCATATATTTT.

This chain links TRBV7-6 with TRBJ2-7; possibly TRBD2 for D (6 bases). Trimming shortened V by 0 bases and J by 2 bases, and 8 bases separated the two germline ends. CDR3 size: 14 residues. CDR1 is SGHVS, CDR2 FNYEAQ, per germline. The CDR3 spells CASSLAGGAYEQYF. CDR3 nucleotide sequence: TGTGCCAGCAGCTTAGCGGGAGGCGCCTACGAGCAGTACTTC.

The V call is TRBV10-1, the J call TRBJ2-1; 8 bases match TRBD2. J was trimmed by 8 bases and V by 5 bases; bases with no gene match: 8. The CDR3 sequence is 14 residues long. The germline V gene encodes CDR1 WNHNN and CDR2 SYGVQD (reference sequence). For the CDR3, the DNA is TGCGCCAGCAGTTCGCGGGGGGTTGGCTATGAGCAGTTCTTC. Translating it yields CASSSRGVGYEQFF.

This chain links TRBV27 with TRBJ2-2, with 8 bases fitting TRBD1. Germline assignment: CDR1 MNHEY and CDR2 SMNVEV (reference sequence). The CDR3 is made up of 13 amino acids. V shed 3 bases, J shed 7 bases, and the junction held 1 base outside the gene matches. CDR3 sequence: CASSFTGGGELFF. DNA for the CDR3: TGTGCCAGCAGTTTTACAGGGGGCGGGGAGCTGTTTTTT.